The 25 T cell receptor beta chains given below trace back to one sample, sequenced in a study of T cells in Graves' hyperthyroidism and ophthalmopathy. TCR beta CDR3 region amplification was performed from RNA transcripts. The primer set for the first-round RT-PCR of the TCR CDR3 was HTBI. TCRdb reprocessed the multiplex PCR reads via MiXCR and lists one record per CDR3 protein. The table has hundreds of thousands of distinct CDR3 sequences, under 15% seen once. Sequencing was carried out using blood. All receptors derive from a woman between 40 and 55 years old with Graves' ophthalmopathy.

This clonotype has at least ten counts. The CDR3 sequence: CASSPTVGVNGYTF. CDR3 nucleotide sequence: TGTGCCAGCAGCCCCACTGTTGGGGTCAATGGCTACACCTTC. The V call is TRBV7-2, the J call TRBJ1-2; D gene unclear. CDR1 is SGHTA, CDR2 FQGNSA, per germline. The CDR3 contains 14 residues. The germline V and J ends were trimmed by 5 bases and 6 bases, with 16 bases remaining between them.

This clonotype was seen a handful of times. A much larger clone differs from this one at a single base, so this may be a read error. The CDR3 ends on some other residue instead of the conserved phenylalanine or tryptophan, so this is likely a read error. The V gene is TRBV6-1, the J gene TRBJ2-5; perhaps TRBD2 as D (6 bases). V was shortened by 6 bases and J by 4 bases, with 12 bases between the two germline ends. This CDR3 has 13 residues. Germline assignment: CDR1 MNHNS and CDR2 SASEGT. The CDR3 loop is CASSVTSIETQYL. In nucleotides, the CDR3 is TGTGCCAGCAGCGTAACTAGCATAGAGACCCAGTACCTC.

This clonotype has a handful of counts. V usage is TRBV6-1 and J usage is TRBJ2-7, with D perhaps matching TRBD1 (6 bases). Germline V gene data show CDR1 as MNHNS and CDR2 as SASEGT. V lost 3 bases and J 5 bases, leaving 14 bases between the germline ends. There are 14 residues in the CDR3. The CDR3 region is CASSDRGPGDEQYF. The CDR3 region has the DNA TGTGCCAGCAGTGACAGGGGCCCAGGGGACGAGCAGTACTTC.

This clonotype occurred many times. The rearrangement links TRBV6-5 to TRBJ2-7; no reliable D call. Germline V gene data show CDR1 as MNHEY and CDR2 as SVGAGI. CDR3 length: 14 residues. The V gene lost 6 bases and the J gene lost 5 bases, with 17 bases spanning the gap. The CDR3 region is CASSRPASGNEQYF. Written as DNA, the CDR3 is TGTGCCAGCAGCCGCCCCGCTAGTGGAAACGAGCAGTACTTC.

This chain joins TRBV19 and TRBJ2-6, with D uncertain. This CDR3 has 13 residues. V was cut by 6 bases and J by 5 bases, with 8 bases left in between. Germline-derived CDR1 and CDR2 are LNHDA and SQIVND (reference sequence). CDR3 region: CASRRSRANVLTF. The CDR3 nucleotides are TGTGCCAGTAGGCGCTCCCGGGCCAACGTCCTGACTTTC.

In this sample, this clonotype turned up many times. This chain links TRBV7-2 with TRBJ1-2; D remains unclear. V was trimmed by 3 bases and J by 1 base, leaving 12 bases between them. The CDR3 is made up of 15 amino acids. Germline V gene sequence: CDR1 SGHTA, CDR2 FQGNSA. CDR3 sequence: CASSFSGVINYGYTF. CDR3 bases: TGTGCCAGCAGCTTCTCGGGTGTGATTAACTATGGCTACACCTTC.

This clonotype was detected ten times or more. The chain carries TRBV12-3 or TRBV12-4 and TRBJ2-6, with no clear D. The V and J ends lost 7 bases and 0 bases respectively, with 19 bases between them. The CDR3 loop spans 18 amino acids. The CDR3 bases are TGTGCCAGCATTATTTCTGACGGAATACACTCTGGGGCCAACGTCCTGACTTTC. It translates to CASIISDGIHSGANVLTF.

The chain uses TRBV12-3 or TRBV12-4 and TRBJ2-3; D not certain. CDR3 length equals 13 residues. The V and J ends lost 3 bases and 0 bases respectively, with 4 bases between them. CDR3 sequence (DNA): TGTGCCAGCAGTTTCCGTAGCACAGATACGCAGTATTTT. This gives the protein CASSFRSTDTQYF.

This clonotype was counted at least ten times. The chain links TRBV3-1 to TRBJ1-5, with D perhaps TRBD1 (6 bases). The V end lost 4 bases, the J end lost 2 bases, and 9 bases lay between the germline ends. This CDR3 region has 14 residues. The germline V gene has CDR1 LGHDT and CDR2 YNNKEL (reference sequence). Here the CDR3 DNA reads TGTGCCAGCAGCCCGGGGGCGGGCAATCAGCCCCAGCATTTT. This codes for CASSPGAGNQPQHF.

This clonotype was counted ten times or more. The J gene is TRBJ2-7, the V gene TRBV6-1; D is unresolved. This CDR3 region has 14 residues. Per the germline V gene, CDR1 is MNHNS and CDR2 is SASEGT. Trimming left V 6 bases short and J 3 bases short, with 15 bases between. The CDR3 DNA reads TGTGCCAGCAGCCCCATCAGTCGGAACTACGAGCAGTACTTC. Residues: CASSPISRNYEQYF.

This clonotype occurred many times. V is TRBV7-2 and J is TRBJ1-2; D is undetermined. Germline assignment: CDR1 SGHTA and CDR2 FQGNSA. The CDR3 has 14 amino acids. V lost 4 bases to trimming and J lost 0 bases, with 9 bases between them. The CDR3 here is CASSSTESNYGYTF. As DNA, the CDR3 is TGTGCCAGCAGCTCAACGGAGTCTAACTATGGCTACACCTTC.

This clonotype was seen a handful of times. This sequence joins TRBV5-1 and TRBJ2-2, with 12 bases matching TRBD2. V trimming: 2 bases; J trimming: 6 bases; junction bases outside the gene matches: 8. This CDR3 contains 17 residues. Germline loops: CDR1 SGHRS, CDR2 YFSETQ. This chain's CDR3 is CASSLGMTSGSSGELFF. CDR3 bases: TGCGCCAGCAGCTTAGGGATGACTAGCGGGAGCTCCGGGGAGCTGTTTTTT.

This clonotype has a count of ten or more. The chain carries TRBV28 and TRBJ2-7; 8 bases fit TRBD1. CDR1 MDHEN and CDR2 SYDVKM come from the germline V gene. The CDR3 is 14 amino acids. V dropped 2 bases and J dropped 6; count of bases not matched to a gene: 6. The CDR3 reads CASSLIRGLGEQYF. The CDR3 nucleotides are TGTGCCAGCAGTTTAATCAGGGGGCTTGGCGAGCAGTACTTC.

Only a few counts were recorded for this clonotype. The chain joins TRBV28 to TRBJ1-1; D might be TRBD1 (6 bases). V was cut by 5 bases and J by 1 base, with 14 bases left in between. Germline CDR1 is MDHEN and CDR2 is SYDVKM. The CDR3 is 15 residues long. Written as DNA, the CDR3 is TGTGCCAGCAGTGACTCGGGACACCGGAACACTGAAGCTTTCTTT. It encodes CASSDSGHRNTEAFF.

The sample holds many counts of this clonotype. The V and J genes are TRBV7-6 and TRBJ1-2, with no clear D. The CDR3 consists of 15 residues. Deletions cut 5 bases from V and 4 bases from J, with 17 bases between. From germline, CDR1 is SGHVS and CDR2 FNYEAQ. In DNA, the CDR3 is TGTGCCAGCAGCCCCCAACTCGGGCGGGGCTATGGCTACACCTTC. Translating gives CASSPQLGRGYGYTF.

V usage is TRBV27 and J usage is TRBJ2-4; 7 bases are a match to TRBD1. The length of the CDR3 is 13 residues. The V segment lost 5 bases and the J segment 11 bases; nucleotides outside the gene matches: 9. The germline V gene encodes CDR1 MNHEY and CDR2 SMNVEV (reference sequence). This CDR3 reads CASSLGQTMLQYF. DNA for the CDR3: TGTGCCAGCAGTCTGGGACAGACAATGCTTCAGTACTTC.

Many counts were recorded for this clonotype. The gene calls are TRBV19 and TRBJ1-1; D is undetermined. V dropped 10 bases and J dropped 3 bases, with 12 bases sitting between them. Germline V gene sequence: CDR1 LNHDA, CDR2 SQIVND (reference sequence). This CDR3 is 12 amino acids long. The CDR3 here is CATTNWDTEAFF. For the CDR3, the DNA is TGTGCCACTACGAACTGGGACACTGAAGCTTTCTTT.

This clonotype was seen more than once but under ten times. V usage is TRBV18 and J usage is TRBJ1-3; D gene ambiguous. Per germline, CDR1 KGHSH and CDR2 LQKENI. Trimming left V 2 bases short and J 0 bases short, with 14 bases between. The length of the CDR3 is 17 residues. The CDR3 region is CASSPWVSLSSGNTIYF. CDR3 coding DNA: TGTGCCAGCTCACCATGGGTCAGCTTAAGCTCTGGAAACACCATATATTTT.

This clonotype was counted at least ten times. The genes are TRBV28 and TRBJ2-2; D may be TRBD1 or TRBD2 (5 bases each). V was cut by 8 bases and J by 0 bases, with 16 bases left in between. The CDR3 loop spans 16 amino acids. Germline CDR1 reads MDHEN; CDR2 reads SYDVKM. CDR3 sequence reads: CASRGRAFANTGELFF. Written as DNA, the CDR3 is TGTGCCAGCCGGGGCAGGGCCTTCGCGAACACCGGGGAGCTGTTTTTT.

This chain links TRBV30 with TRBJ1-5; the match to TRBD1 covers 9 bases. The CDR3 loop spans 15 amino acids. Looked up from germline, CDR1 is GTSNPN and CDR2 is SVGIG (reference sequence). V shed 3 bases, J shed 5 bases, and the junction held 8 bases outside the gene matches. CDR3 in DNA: TGTGCCTGGAGCTTACCTTGGGACAGGGATCAGCCCCAGCATTTT. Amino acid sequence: CAWSLPWDRDQPQHF.

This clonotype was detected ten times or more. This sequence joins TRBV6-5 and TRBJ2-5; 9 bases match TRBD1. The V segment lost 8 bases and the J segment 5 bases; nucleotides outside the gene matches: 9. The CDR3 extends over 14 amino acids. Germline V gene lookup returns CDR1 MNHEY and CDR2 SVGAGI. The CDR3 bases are TGTGCCAGCGGCCCGGGACAGGGAGGCGAGACCCAGTACTTC. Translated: CASGPGQGGETQYF.

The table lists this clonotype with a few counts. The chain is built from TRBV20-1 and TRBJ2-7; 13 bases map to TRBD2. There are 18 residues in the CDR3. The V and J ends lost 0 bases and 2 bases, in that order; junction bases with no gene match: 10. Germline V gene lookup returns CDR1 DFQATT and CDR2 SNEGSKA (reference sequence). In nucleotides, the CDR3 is TGCAGTGCTAGAGATGTCGGGACTAGCGGGATGGGGACCTACGAGCAGTACTTC. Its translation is CSARDVGTSGMGTYEQYF.

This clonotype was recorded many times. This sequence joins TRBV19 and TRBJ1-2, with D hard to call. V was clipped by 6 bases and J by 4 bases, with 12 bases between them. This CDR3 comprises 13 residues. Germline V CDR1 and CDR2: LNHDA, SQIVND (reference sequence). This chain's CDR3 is CASRTSSSYGYTF. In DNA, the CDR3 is TGTGCCAGTAGGACAAGTTCGTCCTATGGCTACACCTTC.

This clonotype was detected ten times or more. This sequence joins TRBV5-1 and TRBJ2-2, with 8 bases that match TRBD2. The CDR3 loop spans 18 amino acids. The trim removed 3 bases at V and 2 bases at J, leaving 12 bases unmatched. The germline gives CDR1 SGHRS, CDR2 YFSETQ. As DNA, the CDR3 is TGCGCCAGCAGCTCCTGGACTAGCTCCGACCTCAACACCGGGGAGCTGTTTTTT. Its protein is CASSSWTSSDLNTGELFF.

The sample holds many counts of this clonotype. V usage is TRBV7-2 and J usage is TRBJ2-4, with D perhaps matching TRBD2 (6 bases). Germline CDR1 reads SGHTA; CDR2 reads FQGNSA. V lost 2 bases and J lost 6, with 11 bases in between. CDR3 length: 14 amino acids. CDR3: CASSLNGRGNIQYF. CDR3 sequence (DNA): TGTGCCAGCAGCTTAAACGGGAGAGGAAACATTCAGTACTTC. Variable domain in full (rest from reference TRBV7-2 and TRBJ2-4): GAGVSQSPSNKVTEKGKDVELRCDPISGHTALYWYRQSLGQGLEFLIYFQGNSAPDKSGLPSDRFSAERTGGSVSTLTIQRTQQEDSAVYLCASSLNGRGNIQYFGAGTRLSVL.